The rows below give T cell receptor beta chains drawn from one sample of a study of Graves' ophthalmopathy and Graves' hyperthyroidism. TCRdb re-derived calls from the multiplex PCR reads in MiXCR, one entry per CDR3 protein. The sample includes hundreds of thousands of distinct CDR3 sequences, more than 40% of them seen just once. The sequencing input was peripheral blood. The receptors were sampled from an adult man with Graves' ophthalmopathy. Each CDR3 is given without its conserved first and last residue. D genes are given only for firm matches.

J gene: TRBJ2-2; CDR3 length: 11; V gene: TRBV7-9; D gene: TRBD2; CDR3 protein: ASRGLADGELF
J gene: TRBJ1-3; CDR3 length: 13; V gene: TRBV7-9; D gene: TRBD1; CDR3 protein: ASSRTGAYGNTIY
J gene: TRBJ1-5; CDR3 length: 14; V gene: TRBV5-6; D gene: TRBD1; CDR3 protein: ASTRQAGGAGQPQH
J gene: TRBJ1-6; CDR3 length: 13; V gene: TRBV4-3; D gene: .; CDR3 protein: ASSQVYREDSPLH
J gene: TRBJ1-1; CDR3 length: 13; V gene: TRBV5-4; D gene: .; CDR3 protein: ASNPRGGLNTEAF
J gene: TRBJ1-6; CDR3 length: 9; V gene: TRBV19; D gene: TRBD1; CDR3 protein: ASSGTGTGH
J gene: TRBJ2-5; CDR3 length: 15; V gene: TRBV10-3; D gene: TRBD1; CDR3 protein: AISPGRGQGARETQY
J gene: TRBJ1-2; CDR3 length: 13; V gene: TRBV12-3/TRBV12-4; D gene: TRBD1; CDR3 protein: ASEITRGQNYGYT
J gene: TRBJ2-7; CDR3 length: 15; V gene: TRBV30; D gene: TRBD2; CDR3 protein: AWKRLAGGPSSYEQY
J gene: TRBJ2-5; CDR3 length: 12; V gene: TRBV20-1; D gene: TRBD2; CDR3 protein: SAKSGGARETQY
J gene: TRBJ2-7; CDR3 length: 12; V gene: TRBV6-2/TRBV6-3; D gene: .; CDR3 protein: ASSQWTDSYEQY
J gene: TRBJ2-6; CDR3 length: 14; V gene: TRBV29-1; D gene: .; CDR3 protein: SVRDAGNYGANVLT
J gene: TRBJ1-6; CDR3 length: 11; V gene: TRBV2; D gene: .; CDR3 protein: ASSEGLGSPLH
J gene: TRBJ1-5; CDR3 length: 13; V gene: TRBV4-1; D gene: .; CDR3 protein: ASSPGRGGMKPQH